This T cell receptor (beta chain) was captured by sequencing in a study of siplizumab effects on memory and regulatory T cells (dated by TCRdb to about 2019). For context, the study as a whole: The study examined how the anti-CD2 antibody siplizumab affects alloreactive T-cell subsets in allogeneic mixed lymphocyte reactions built from human PBMCs.

What the work shows at the level of the full study, not this receptor alone: Compared with memory T cells, unstimulated naive T cells appeared more diverse, and naive cells seemed to make a substantial contribution to the alloresponse. Among mappable alloreactive CD4+ clones, the Treg-derived fraction averaged approximately 72% with siplizumab versus 25% to 30% in control reactions. Siplizumab significantly reduced the cumulative frequency of alloreactive sequences traceable to unstimulated CD4+ memory T cells. Whether proliferating Tregs from siplizumab cultures were suppressive was not functionally confirmed. A naive or memory phenotype could not be assigned to roughly 75-97% of proliferating CD4+ or CD8+ clones. Sequences below about 10^-5 frequency were poorly captured, so only a minor fraction of alloreactive clones could be mapped to unstimulated subsets.

Additional sequencing covered unstimulated subsets from three donor pairs, namely CD8+ effector memory, CD4+ naive, CD8+ TEMRA, CD4+ memory and CD8+ naive. TCRbeta CDR3 sequencing was performed on sorted unstimulated T cells and on proliferating T cells recovered from mixed lymphocyte reactions. Fresh whole blood from roughly 10 HLA-typed healthy donors was used to isolate PBMCs. The method behind the library was the immunoSEQ multiplex PCR assay. Around 9.9 x 10^4 TCR templates per sample were assayed by the deep sequencing platform. Genomic DNA extracted from sorted T cells was the material used for TCRbeta CDR3 sequencing. In the original analysis: Clonal analysis of TCRbeta CDR3 data was done in the R programming language. Alloreactive CD4+ and CD8+ clones were defined by comparing unstimulated samples with post-reaction CFSE-low samples. Alloreactive CD4+ clones were assigned to regulatory or non-regulatory origin by matching sequences to sorted unstimulated Treg and non-Treg repertoires. TCRdb took this table from immuneACCESS and kept in-frame rearrangements with V and J called. Such tables lack part of the clones; where checked against another copy, unresolved V genes explain under half of the gap, and the rest is unexplained. V, J and clone size are those of that table, while D and trimming were read from the DNA. Counted in this sample were roughly 50,000 clones; more than 85% of them appeared once. In total, the top ten clones hold less than 0.35% of the sample.

The CDR3, cysteine through phenylalanine, is 14 amino acids long. The retained sequence is limited to the CDR3, 42 bases, with the frame set at the first base. From V the trimming removes 6 bases and from J it removes 1 base, while the gene matches leave 5 bases of the junction unaccounted for. Per the germline V gene (reference sequence), LNHDA is the CDR1 and SQIVND is the CDR2. In the case of this clone: Its antigen is not yet known. Base-call qualities are not available, and no considerably larger clone is one nucleotide away.

The receptor's source is a human donor in good health. The sample consisted of naive CD8+ T cells sorted from blood. According to the study, the label for this sample's cell subset or site signals: unstimulated naive T cells. The V and J genes are TRBV19 and TRBJ1-1, with 7 bases aligning to TRBD1. The nucleotides read TGTGCCAGTAGCTGGACAGGACAGAACACTGAAGCTTTCTTT. Its protein product is CASSWTGQNTEAFF.